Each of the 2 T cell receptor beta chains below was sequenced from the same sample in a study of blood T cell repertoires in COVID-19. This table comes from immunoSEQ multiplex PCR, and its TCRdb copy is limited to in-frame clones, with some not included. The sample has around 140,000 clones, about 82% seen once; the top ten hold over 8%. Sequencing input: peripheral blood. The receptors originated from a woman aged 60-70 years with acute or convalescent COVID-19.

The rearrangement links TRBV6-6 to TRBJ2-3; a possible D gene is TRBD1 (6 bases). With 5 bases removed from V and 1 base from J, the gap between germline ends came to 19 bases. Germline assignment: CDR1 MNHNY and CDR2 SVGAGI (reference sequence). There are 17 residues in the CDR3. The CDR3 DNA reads TGTGCCAGCAGTCGCCAGACAGGCCTCCCCGGCACAGATACGCAGTATTTT. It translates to CASSRQTGLPGTDTQYF.

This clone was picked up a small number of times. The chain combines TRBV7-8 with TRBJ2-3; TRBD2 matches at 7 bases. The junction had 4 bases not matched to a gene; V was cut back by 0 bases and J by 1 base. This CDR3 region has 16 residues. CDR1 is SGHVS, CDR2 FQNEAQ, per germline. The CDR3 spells CASSLAGGLGTDTQYF. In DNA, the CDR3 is TGTGCCAGCAGCTTAGCGGGAGGGCTTGGCACAGATACGCAGTATTTT.